This T cell receptor (beta chain) was identified during a study of identical twins listed by TCRdb under 2016. Some background on the complete study: To test whether fetal clonotypes persist, this study deep-sequenced TCR alpha and beta repertoires from monozygotic twins, from unrelated adults of various ages, and from cord blood. To rule out contamination, replicate twin experiments were performed at different times with different library preparation protocols.

As for this clonotype: Its antigen has not been determined. There are no base qualities to consult, and no much larger clone falls within one base.

All donors were healthy Caucasians. Three pairs of female monozygotic twins, all aged about 18 to 30 years, made up the twin cohort. Peripheral blood mononuclear cells were the source from which RNA for the TCR libraries was isolated. Libraries were constructed by 5' RACE. Reads for this sample came from an Illumina HiSeq 2000. A universal primer binding site was added through template switching, and the final cDNA carried a unique molecular identifier so that TCR cDNA molecules could be counted accurately. Specific primers in the conserved constant-segment region were used to synthesize first-strand cDNA for TCR alpha and beta chains. To control for contamination, every cDNA library carried two barcodes: a SMART-Mk sample barcode plus Illumina barcodes. TruSeq adapter sequences and Illumina sample barcodes were added in two successive PCR steps. The TCR alpha and beta cDNA libraries were sequenced on the Illumina HiSeq platform using custom primers. Per the source publication's procedure: Unique molecular identifiers were extracted from raw reads with MiGEC, and CDR3 positions were determined with MiXCR. Recombination models were inferred per individual with the repgenHMM and IGoR tools using an EM algorithm. The analysis of shared clonotypes was done with the tcR package in R, with sharing normalized by the product of cloneset sizes. To study raw recombination without the effects of thymic and clonal selection, out-of-frame nonproductive sequences were analyzed. The public reads were reprocessed in TCRdb via fastp at Q25 and MiXCR, keeping in-frame beta chains. Rows matching on CDR3 protein sequence are summarized as one entry with the most common DNA and genes. TCRdb's processing, not the study's, gives the V and J calls here. This sample is represented by some 660,000 distinct CDR3 sequences; around 8.3% of them were singletons. The top ten clonotypes cover roughly 0.97% of the sample.

The germline V gene (reference sequence) yields DFQATT for CDR1 and SNEGSKA for CDR2. Counted from cysteine to phenylalanine, this CDR3 has 13 amino acids. The read is trimmed to its CDR3 DNA, 39 bases read in frame from base 1. The junction shows trimming of 0 bases on V and 9 bases on J, plus 12 bases between the germline ends. The research as a whole found: Because the same donors could not be followed over many years, conclusions were based on cross-sectional statistical analysis. Abundant cord blood beta clonotypes carried fewer insertions; young adult naive repertoires showed a weaker similar trend, while memory repertoires showed none. Excess twin sharing in beta out-of-frame sequences was weaker because fewer shared sequences lowered the signal-to-noise ratio. Zero-insertion analyses could be partly confounded by invariant T cells such as MAIT and iNKT, although diverse VJ usage argued against such confounding for most clonotypes. Out-of-frame TCR alpha sequences shared between twins showed an excess of low generation-probability sequences compared with coincidental sharing between unrelated individuals. Recombination models systematically underestimated out-of-frame TCR alpha sharing in monozygotic twins but agreed with sharing between unrelated individuals.

The data also belong to a second study, concerning yellow fever vaccine responses in identical twins. The second study's paper adds: The authors reported that the T cell response to vaccination in identical twins appeared partly convergent and partly personalized. In the study, vaccine-responding T cell clones were precisely tracked in identical twins.

The sequence derives from a woman younger than 35 in good health. Sequenced material: PBMCs. The V and J segments used are TRBV20-1 and TRBJ1-5; the D gene identity is not certain. The DNA sequence is TGCAGTGCTAGAGAAAATGCCTTATCGCCCCAGCATTTT. Translated, this gives CSARENALSPQHF.